The 14 T cell receptor beta chains reported below all come from one sample, sequenced in a study of blood T cell repertoires in COVID-19. The protocol was immunoSEQ multiplex PCR, while the TCRdb copy is restricted to in-frame clones and leaves out a portion. The table records around 180,000 clones, around 85% of them present only once. The sample taken for sequencing was peripheral blood. Source of these receptors: a human donor with active or convalescent COVID-19. The donor label of this sample is uncertain.

V gene TRBV6-5 combines with J gene TRBJ2-5, with D possibly matching TRBD1 (6 bases). V dropped 8 bases and J dropped 2 bases, with 18 bases sitting between them. The CDR3 loop spans 15 amino acids. Germline-derived CDR1 and CDR2 are MNHEY and SVGAGI. DNA of the CDR3: TGTGCCAGCGGGGTGCTACAGGGCCTGCAAGAGACCCAGTACTTC. It codes for CASGVLQGLQETQYF.

The chain has TRBV4-2 and TRBJ1-4, with D perhaps TRBD1 (6 bases). Trimming left V 3 bases short and J 5 bases short, with 16 bases between. The CDR3 runs to 16 residues. In germline, CDR1 is LGHNA, CDR2 YNFKEQ. This CDR3 reads CASSHSGQPKNEKLFF. CDR3 nucleotide sequence: TGTGCCAGCAGCCACAGTGGACAGCCTAAAAATGAAAAACTGTTTTTT.

The chain combines TRBV6-4 with TRBJ1-6, with a possible D match to TRBD1 (5 bases). Germline V CDR1 and CDR2: MRHNA, SNTAGT. Trimming pared 6 bases from V and 5 bases from J, leaving 14 bases between. This CDR3 spans 15 amino acids. The CDR3 sequence is CASSEGQGNNSPLHF. The CDR3 DNA sequence: TGTGCCAGCAGCGAAGGGCAGGGTAATAATTCACCCCTCCACTTT.

The rearrangement links TRBV4-1 to TRBJ1-6; maybe TRBD1 (5 bases). The CDR3 runs 16 residues. The V gene's germline CDR1 is MGHRA and CDR2 YSYEKL. Trimming removed 0 bases at V and 7 bases at J, with 13 bases between. CDR3 sequence: CASSQEPDSLNSPLHF. Here the CDR3 DNA reads TGCGCCAGCAGCCAAGAGCCCGACAGTTTGAATTCACCCCTCCACTTT.

In this sample, this clone turned up a few times. CDR3 protein: CASSQGTSADTQYF. In DNA, the CDR3 is TGTGCCAGCAGCCAAGGAACTAGCGCAGATACGCAGTATTTT. The chain joins TRBV4-2 to TRBJ2-3; 7 bases align to TRBD2. The germline V gene encodes CDR1 LGHNA and CDR2 YNFKEQ. The trim removed 1 base at V and 4 bases at J, leaving 2 bases unmatched. The CDR3 has 14 amino acids.

The chain is built from TRBV23-1 and TRBJ1-5; 7 nucleotides line up with TRBD1. TRBV23-1 is designated an ORF whose function remains uncertain. The CDR3 is 16 amino acids. V gave up 0 bases and J gave up 2 bases; unmatched junction bases: 4. The CDR3 DNA reads TGCGCCAGCAGTCAATCGATAGGGGGCGGCAATCAGCCCCAGCATTTT. It specifies CASSQSIGGGNQPQHF.

The chain is built from TRBV3-1 (or the pseudogene TRBV3-2) and TRBJ1-2; D uncertain. This CDR3 is built from 15 residues. Germline values: CDR1 LGHDT, CDR2 YNNKEL (reference sequence). Trimming took off 1 base at V and 0 bases at J, with 9 bases between the two ends. CDR3 in DNA: TGTGCCAGCAGCCAAGGTCCTCTAGCTAACTATGGCTACACCTTC. Translating it yields CASSQGPLANYGYTF.

The V gene is TRBV7-2, the J gene TRBJ1-6, with 8 bases matching TRBD1. CDR1 and CDR2 (germline): SGHTA, FQGNSA. This CDR3 is built from 15 residues. The junction had 7 bases not matched to a gene; V was cut back by 5 bases and J by 7 bases. CDR3 bases: TGTGCCAGCAGCGGACGGACAGGGAACAATTCACCCCTCCACTTT. As protein: CASSGRTGNNSPLHF.

J is TRBJ2-7 and V is TRBV15, with 8 bases fitting TRBD1. The CDR3 consists of 14 residues. The germline V gene has CDR1 LNHNV and CDR2 YYDKDF (reference sequence). V lost 5 bases and J lost 4; bases outside the gene matches: 7. This CDR3 is CATSPTTGEYEQYF. CDR3 nucleotide sequence: TGTGCCACCAGCCCGACGACAGGGGAATACGAGCAGTACTTC. Full variable domain (missing parts from reference TRBV15 and TRBJ2-7): DAMVIQNPRYQVTQFGKPVTLSCSQTLNHNVMYWYQQKSSQAPKLLFHYYDKDFNNEADTPDNFQSRRPNTSFCFLDIRSPGLGDTAMYLCATSPTTGEYEQYFGPGTRLTVT.

The chain is built from TRBV3-1 (or the pseudogene TRBV3-2) and TRBJ1-1, with unresolved D. Germline V CDR1 and CDR2: LGHDT, YNNKEL (reference sequence). This CDR3 comprises 12 residues. V gave up 1 base and J gave up 8 bases, with 8 bases separating them. CDR3 protein: CASSQGQREAFF. The CDR3, as DNA: TGTGCCAGCAGCCAAGGACAACGCGAAGCTTTCTTT.

CDR3 DNA sequence: TGTGCCAGCAGCGTAGGGGGCGAGTGGTGGGAAAAACTGTTTTTT. Its translation: CASSVGGEWWEKLFF. The rearrangement uses TRBV9 and TRBJ1-4; possibly TRBD1 for D (5 bases). The CDR3 is 15 amino acids. CDR1 is SGDLS, CDR2 YYNGEE, per germline. The V end was cut by 0 bases, the J end by 8 bases, with 14 bases between.

V is TRBV4-1 and J is TRBJ1-1; the match to TRBD1 covers 7 bases. Trimming at V came to 4 bases and at J to 3 bases, leaving 8 bases not matched to a gene. In germline, CDR1 is MGHRA, CDR2 YSYEKL. The length of the CDR3 is 15 residues. The CDR3: CASSPDRAAYTEAFF. The CDR3 DNA reads TGCGCCAGCAGCCCCGACAGGGCAGCGTACACTGAAGCTTTCTTT.

Only one count was recorded for this clone. Other DNA sequences in this sample translate to the same CDR3. The genes are TRBV25-1 and TRBJ2-3; D unresolved. Germline CDR1 and CDR2: MGHDK and SYGVNS. The V end lost 5 bases, the J end lost 2 bases, and 2 bases lay between the germline ends. This CDR3 region has 11 residues. Written as DNA, the CDR3 is TGTGCCAGCAGTCTCACAGATACGCAGTATTTT. Protein sequence: CASSLTDTQYF.

J is TRBJ2-1 and V is TRBV3-1 (or the pseudogene TRBV3-2); TRBD2 matches 7 bases. The junction had 26 bases not matched to a gene; V was cut back by 5 bases and J by 10 bases. Looked up from germline, CDR1 is LGHDT and CDR2 is YNNKEL (reference sequence). The CDR3 runs to 19 residues. CDR3 in amino acids: CASSSRRAGAHPPPGEQFF. CDR3 coding DNA: TGTGCCAGCAGCTCCCGTCGTGCGGGAGCGCACCCACCCCCGGGGGAGCAGTTCTTC.